This T cell receptor beta chain was identified in a study of read filtering for tumor transcriptome and immune sequencing. Every patient had bone marrow sampled while the disease was active. Whole-study results and caveats: Even smaller IR-seq throughput identified most shared clonotypes. Roughly 79% of IR-seq clonotypes had one read, totaling around 3.3% of reads; RNA-seq: about 70% and 40%.

Remarks on this clonotype: Its antigen is unidentified. The final CDR3 position lacks the conserved phenylalanine or tryptophan, pointing to a likely read error. It is unclear where the CDR3 begins or ends on the DNA, so no DNA is shown, and the CDR3 is as TCRdb lists it.

This library used approximately 370 ng RNA and molecular barcoded adaptors spanning alpha/delta and beta/gamma chains. TCRdb passed the reads through MiXCR, listing each CDR3 protein once. The sample lists 40,000 to 50,000 distinct CDR3 sequences, around 20% occurring once. Germline-derived CDR1 and CDR2 are SGHTA and FQGTGA. A total of 13 residues make up the CDR3, ends included. The source is a donor at least 40 years old with multiple myeloma. The material sequenced was a population of CD138-negative cells sorted from bone marrow. The chain links TRBV7-3 to TRBJ1-1; the D segment call TRBD1 is taken from the table without a DNA check. CDR3 region: CASSSLGQTEVLL.